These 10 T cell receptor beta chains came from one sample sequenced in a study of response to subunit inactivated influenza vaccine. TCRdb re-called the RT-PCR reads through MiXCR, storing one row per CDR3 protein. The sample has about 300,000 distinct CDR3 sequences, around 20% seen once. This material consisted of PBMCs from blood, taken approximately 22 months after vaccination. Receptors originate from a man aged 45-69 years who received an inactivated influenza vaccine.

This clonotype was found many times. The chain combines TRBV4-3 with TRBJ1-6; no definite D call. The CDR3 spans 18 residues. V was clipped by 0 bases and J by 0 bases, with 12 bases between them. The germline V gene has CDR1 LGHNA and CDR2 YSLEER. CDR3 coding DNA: TGCGCCAGCAGCCAAGAAGGCTATTCGAGCTCCTATAATTCACCCCTCCACTTT. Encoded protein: CASSQEGYSSSYNSPLHF.

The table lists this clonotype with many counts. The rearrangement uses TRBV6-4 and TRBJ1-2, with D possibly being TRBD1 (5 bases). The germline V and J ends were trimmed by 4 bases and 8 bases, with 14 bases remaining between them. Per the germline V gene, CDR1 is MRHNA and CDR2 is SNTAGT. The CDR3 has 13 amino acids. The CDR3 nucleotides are TGTGCCAGCAGTGGTCAGGGCCCAGGCGGCTACACCTTC. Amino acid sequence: CASSGQGPGGYTF.

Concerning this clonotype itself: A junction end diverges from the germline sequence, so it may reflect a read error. The CDR3 is CASSLEWGDRPVF. The CDR3 DNA is TGTGCCAGCAGCTTAGAGTGGGGGGACCGCCCGGTCTTC. V is TRBV11-1 and J is TRBJ2-5; a weak D match, TRBD2 (6 bases). Germline-derived CDR1 and CDR2 are SGHAT and FQDESV (reference sequence). This CDR3 contains 13 residues.

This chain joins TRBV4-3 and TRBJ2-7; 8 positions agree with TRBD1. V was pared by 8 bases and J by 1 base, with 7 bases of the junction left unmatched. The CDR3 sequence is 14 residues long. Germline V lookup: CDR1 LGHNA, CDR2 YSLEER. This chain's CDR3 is CASSRTGPSYEQYF. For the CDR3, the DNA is TGCGCCAGCTCCCGGACAGGGCCATCCTACGAGCAGTACTTC.

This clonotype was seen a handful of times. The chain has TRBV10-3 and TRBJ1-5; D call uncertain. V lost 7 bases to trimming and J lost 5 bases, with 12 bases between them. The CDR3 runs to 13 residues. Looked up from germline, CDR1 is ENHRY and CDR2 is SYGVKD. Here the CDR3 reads CAIKVAQDQPQHF. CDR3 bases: TGTGCCATCAAAGTTGCACAAGATCAGCCCCAGCATTTT.

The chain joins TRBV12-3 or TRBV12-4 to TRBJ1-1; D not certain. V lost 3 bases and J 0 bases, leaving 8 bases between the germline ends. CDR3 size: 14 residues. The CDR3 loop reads CASSFGRMNTEAFF. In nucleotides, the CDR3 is TGTGCCAGCAGTTTTGGCCGAATGAACACTGAAGCTTTCTTT.

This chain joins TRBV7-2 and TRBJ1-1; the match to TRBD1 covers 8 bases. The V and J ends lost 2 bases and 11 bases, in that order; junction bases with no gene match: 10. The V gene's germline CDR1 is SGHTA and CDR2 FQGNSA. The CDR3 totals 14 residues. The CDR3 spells CASSLTRTGWGAFF. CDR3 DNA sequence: TGTGCCAGCAGCTTAACCAGGACAGGGTGGGGGGCTTTCTTT. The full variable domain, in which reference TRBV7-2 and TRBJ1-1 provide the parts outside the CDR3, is GAGVSQSPSNKVTEKGKDVELRCDPISGHTALYWYRQSLGQGLEFLIYFQGNSAPDKSGLPSDRFSAERTGGSVSTLTIQRTQQEDSAVYLCASSLTRTGWGAFFGQGTRLTVV.

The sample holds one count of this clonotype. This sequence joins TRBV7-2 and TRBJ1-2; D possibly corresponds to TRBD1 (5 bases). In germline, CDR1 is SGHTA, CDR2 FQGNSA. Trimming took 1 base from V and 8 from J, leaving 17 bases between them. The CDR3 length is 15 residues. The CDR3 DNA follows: TGTGCCAGCAGCTTAGGTTTTTCAGGGAACAGGGGCTACACCTTC. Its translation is CASSLGFSGNRGYTF.

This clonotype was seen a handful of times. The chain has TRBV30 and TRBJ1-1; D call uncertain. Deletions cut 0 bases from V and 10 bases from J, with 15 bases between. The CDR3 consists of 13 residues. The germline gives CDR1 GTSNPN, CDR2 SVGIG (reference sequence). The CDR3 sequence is CAWSVRVDVGAFF. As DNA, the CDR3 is TGTGCCTGGAGTGTACGCGTAGACGTGGGAGCTTTCTTT.

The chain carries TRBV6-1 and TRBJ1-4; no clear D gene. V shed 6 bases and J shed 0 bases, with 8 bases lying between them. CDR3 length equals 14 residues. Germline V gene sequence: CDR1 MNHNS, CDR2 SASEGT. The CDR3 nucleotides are TGTGCCAGCAGGGCCGAAGCAACTAATGAAAAACTGTTTTTT. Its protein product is CASRAEATNEKLFF.